Included here is one T cell receptor (beta chain) sequence, with context. Its antigen is currently unknown. The protocol was immunoSEQ multiplex PCR, while the TCRdb copy is restricted to in-frame clones and leaves out a portion. This table has 150,000 to 200,000 clones, around four fifths appearing once. The sample comes from a study of cytomegalovirus exposure and HLA in healthy donors. Study conclusions and caveats: In vitro testing confirmed a few CMV-associated chains as specific for CMV antigens.

Sequenced sample: PBMCs. The clonotype originates from a man under 40 in good health and CMV-seropositive.

The CDR3 DNA follows: TGTGCCAGCAGGTCCAGCAGGACAAGAATCGTTTATTCACCCCTCCACTTT. Its translation: CASRSSRTRIVYSPLHF. The rearrangement joins TRBV5-6 to TRBJ1-6; the D gene is possibly TRBD1 (5 bases). The V gene lost 5 bases and the J gene lost 8 bases, with 23 bases spanning the gap. In germline, CDR1 is SGHDT, CDR2 YYEEEE. The CDR3 is 17 amino acids. Supplemented by reference TRBV5-6 and TRBJ1-6, the full variable domain reads DAGVTQSPTHLIKTRGQQVTLRCSPKSGHDTVSWYQQALGQGPQFIFQYYEEEERQRGNFPDRFSGHQFPNYSSELNVNALLLGDSALYLCASRSSRTRIVYSPLHFGNGTRLTVT.